The 10 T cell receptor beta chains presented below share a single source sample, sequenced in a study of T cells in Graves' hyperthyroidism and ophthalmopathy. Researchers amplified the TCR beta CDR3 regions from RNA transcripts. Researchers ran a first-round RT-PCR on the TCR CDR3 using the HTBI primer set. TCRdb reanalysed the multiplex PCR reads using MiXCR and keeps one entry per CDR3 protein. The sample holds fewer than 350,000 distinct CDR3 sequences, 21% seen once. Sequencing used blood. These receptors originate from a woman aged 45-65 years with Graves' hyperthyroidism.

The chain employs TRBV29-1 and TRBJ1-4, with 10 positions matching TRBD1. Germline CDR1 SQVTM, CDR2 ANQGSEA. This CDR3 is 14 amino acids long. The DNA for the CDR3 is TGCAGTGCGGGACAGGGGTCAACTAATGAAAAACTGTTTTTT. Protein: CSAGQGSTNEKLFF.

This clonotype was seen ten or more times. The CDR3 bases are TGTGCCAGCATCCGACAGGGGTCTGGGGCCAACGTCCTGACTTTC. Translation: CASIRQGSGANVLTF. The chain couples TRBV5-6 to TRBJ2-6, with 8 bases that match TRBD1. The CDR3 extends over 15 amino acids. The germline gives CDR1 SGHDT, CDR2 YYEEEE. The ends lost 6 bases at V and 1 base at J; junction bases unmatched: 3.

The table lists this clonotype with a few counts. The gene calls are TRBV4-1 and TRBJ2-7; 9 bases are shared with TRBD2. CDR3 length: 16 residues. V was pared by 0 bases and J by 4 bases, with 7 bases of the junction left unmatched. Per the germline V gene, CDR1 is MGHRA and CDR2 is YSYEKL. This chain's CDR3 is CASSQERLAGRYEQYF. CDR3 DNA: TGCGCCAGCAGCCAAGAGAGGCTAGCGGGAAGGTACGAGCAGTACTTC.

This clonotype has ten or more counts. CDR3 residues: CASRKRQGPDYEQYF. CDR3 nucleotides: TGTGCCAGCAGGAAACGACAGGGCCCGGACTACGAGCAGTACTTC. This rearrangement joins TRBV2 to TRBJ2-7; 7 bases match TRBD1. Looked up from germline, CDR1 is SNHLY and CDR2 is FYNNEI. The V segment lost 6 bases and the J segment 3 bases; nucleotides outside the gene matches: 11. This CDR3 contains 15 residues.

At least ten counts were recorded for this clonotype. This sequence joins TRBV6-1 and TRBJ1-1; D unresolved. There are 13 residues in the CDR3. V lost 3 bases to trimming and J lost 3 bases, with 8 bases between them. Looked up from germline, CDR1 is MNHNS and CDR2 is SASEGT. DNA for the CDR3: TGTGCCAGCAGTGATGGGTTTGACACTGAAGCTTTCTTT. This gives the protein CASSDGFDTEAFF.

The rearrangement joins TRBV20-1 to TRBJ1-1, with D unclear. CDR3 length: 14 amino acids. Germline lookup yields CDR1 DFQATT and CDR2 SNEGSKA (reference sequence). Between the trimmed V and J ends, which lost 4 bases and 6 bases, there was a span of 18 bases. The CDR3 reads CSATRDRLGSEAFF. For the CDR3, the DNA is TGCAGTGCTACCCGAGATCGCCTAGGTTCTGAAGCTTTCTTT.

This clonotype came up a few times. It may be a read error: a sequence one base away is much more abundant. The chain uses TRBV27 and TRBJ1-5; TRBD1 is a possible D gene (5 bases). Trimming left V 6 bases short and J 7 bases short, with 22 bases between. The CDR3 extends over 16 amino acids. Germline V gives CDR1 MNHEY, CDR2 SMNVEV (reference sequence). The CDR3 DNA follows: TGTGCCAGCAGCGACGGGGACGGGGCGGCAAGGCAGCCCCAGCATTTT. Translating it yields CASSDGDGAARQPQHF.

This chain uses TRBV4-3 with TRBJ2-1, with 7 bases matching TRBD1. Germline-derived CDR1 and CDR2 are LGHNA and YSLEER. V gave up 3 bases and J gave up 5 bases; unmatched junction bases: 10. The CDR3 contains 16 residues. The chain's CDR3 is CASSHPNRGLHNEQFF. Here the CDR3 DNA reads TGCGCCAGCAGCCACCCTAACAGGGGCCTCCACAATGAGCAGTTCTTC.

A remark on this clonotype: A much larger clone is a single base away; this may be a read error. The chain recombines TRBV7-2 with TRBJ1-1; weak D call: TRBD1 (5 bases). Germline lookup yields CDR1 SGHTA and CDR2 FQGNSA. The CDR3 contains 16 residues. CDR3: CSSSSDSSIMNTEAFF. The CDR3 nucleotides read TGTTCCAGCAGCTCCGACAGCTCCATCATGAACACTGAAGCTTTCTTT.

This clonotype showed up many times. The genes are TRBV30 and TRBJ2-3, with 9 bases identical to TRBD2. V gave up 7 bases and J gave up 2 bases; unmatched junction bases: 4. This CDR3 region has 13 residues. Per germline, CDR1 GTSNPN and CDR2 SVGIG (reference sequence). CDR3 sequence: CASLAGNTDTQYF. The CDR3, as DNA: TGTGCCTCACTAGCGGGCAACACAGATACGCAGTATTTT.